These T cell receptor beta chains were read from a single sample in a study of blood T cell repertoires in COVID-19. The repertoire was sequenced with immunoSEQ multiplex PCR; TCRdb's copy has only in-frame clones and lacks some. Among around 170,000 clones listed, about nine tenths were seen once. The sequencing input was PBMCs or T cells enriched from blood (not recorded which). The receptor set was obtained from a woman under 30 who had recovered from COVID-19. CDR3s include the opening cysteine and the closing phenylalanine or tryptophan. Each record gives: J gene, V gene, D gene, CDR3 DNA, CDR3 protein. The D gene is left open where the match is weak.

TRBJ2-5 TRBV19 NA TGTGCCAGTAGTATAGCCCCGGGACTGCGCCAAGAGACCCAGTACTTC CASSIAPGLRQETQYF
TRBJ1-1 TRBV28 TRBD1 TGTGCCAGCAGTCTGTTCCCCGGGACAGGGAACACTGAAGCTTTCTTT CASSLFPGTGNTEAFF
TRBJ2-1 TRBV5-5 NA TGTGCCAGCAGTTTACTACAGGTGACTAGCTCCTACAATGAGCAGTTCTTC CASSLLQVTSSYNEQFF
TRBJ2-1 TRBV10-3 TRBD2 TGTGCCATCAGTGAAGATAGCGGGAGCTACAATGAGCAGTTCTTC CAISEDSGSYNEQFF
TRBJ1-1 TRBV4-1 TRBD1 TGCGCCAGCAGCCAATTCCCGGGACAGGGCTTCACTGAAGCTTTCTTT CASSQFPGQGFTEAFF
TRBJ2-3 TRBV5-1 TRBD2 TGCGCCAGCACAATTGCGGGAGGGCCGTCAGATACGCAGTATTTT CASTIAGGPSDTQYF
TRBJ2-7 TRBV9 NA TGTGCCAGCAGTCCCTCCGGCGGGATCTCCTACGAGCAGTACTTC CASSPSGGISYEQYF
TRBJ1-6 TRBV15 TRBD1 TGTGCCACCAGCAGAGGACAGGGGGGGCATAATTCACCCCTCCACTTT CATSRGQGGHNSPLHF
TRBJ2-2 TRBV6-5 NA TGTGCCAGCAGTCCTGACTCGACCAACACCGGGGAGCTGTTTTTT CASSPDSTNTGELFF
TRBJ1-2 TRBV6-5 TRBD1 TGTGCCAGCAGCCGGGACAGTAACTATGGCTACACCTTC CASSRDSNYGYTF